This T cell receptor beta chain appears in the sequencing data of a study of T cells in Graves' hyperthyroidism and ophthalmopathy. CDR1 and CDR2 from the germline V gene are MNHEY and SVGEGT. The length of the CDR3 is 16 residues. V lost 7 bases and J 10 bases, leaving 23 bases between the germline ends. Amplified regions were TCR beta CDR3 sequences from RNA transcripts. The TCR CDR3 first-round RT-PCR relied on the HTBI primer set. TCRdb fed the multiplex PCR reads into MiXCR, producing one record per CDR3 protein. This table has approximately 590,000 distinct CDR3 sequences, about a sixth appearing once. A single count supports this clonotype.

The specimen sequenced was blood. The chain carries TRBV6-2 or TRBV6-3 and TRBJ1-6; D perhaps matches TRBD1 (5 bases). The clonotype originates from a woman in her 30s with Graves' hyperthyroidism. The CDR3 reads CASINTPLQGYSPLHF. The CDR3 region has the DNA TGTGCCAGCATCAATACGCCGCTTCAGGGTTACTCACCCCTCCACTTT.